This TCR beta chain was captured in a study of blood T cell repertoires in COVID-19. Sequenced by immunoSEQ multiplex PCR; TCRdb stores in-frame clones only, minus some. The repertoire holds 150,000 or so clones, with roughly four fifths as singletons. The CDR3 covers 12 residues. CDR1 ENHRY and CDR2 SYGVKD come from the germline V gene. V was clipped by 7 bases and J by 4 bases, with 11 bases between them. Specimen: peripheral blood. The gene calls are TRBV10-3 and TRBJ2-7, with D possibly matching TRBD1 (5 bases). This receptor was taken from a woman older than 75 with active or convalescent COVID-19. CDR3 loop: CAINSGQYEQYF. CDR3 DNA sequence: TGTGCCATCAACTCAGGGCAGTACGAGCAGTACTTC.